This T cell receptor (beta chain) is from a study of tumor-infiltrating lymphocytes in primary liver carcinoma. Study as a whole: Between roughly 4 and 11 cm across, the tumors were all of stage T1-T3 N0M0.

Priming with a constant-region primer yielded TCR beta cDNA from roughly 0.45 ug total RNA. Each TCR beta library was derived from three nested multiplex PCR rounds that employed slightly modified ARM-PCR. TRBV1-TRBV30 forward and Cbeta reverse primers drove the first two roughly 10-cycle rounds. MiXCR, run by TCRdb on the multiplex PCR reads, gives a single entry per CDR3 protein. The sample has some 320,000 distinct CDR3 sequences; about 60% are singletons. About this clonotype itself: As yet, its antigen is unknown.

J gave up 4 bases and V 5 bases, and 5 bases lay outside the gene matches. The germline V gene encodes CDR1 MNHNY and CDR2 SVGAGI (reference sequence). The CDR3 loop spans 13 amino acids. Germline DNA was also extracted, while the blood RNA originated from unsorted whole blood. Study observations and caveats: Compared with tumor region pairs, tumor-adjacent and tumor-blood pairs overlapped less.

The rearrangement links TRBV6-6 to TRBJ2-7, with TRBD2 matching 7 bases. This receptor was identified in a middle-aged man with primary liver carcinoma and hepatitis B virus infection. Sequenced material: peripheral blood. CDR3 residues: CASSRGRAYEQYF. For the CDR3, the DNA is TGTGCCAGCAGTCGAGGGAGGGCATACGAGCAGTACTTC.